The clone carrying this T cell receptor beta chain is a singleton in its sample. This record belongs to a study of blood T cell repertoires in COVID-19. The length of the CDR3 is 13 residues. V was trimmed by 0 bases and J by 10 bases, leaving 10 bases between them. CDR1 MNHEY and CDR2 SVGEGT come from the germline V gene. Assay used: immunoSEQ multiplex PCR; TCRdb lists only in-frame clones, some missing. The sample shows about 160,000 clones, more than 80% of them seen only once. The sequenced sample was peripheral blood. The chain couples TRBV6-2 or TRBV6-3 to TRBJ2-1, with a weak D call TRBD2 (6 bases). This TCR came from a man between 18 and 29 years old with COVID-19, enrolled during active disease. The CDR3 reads CASSYSGTPEQFF. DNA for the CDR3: TGTGCCAGCAGTTACTCTGGGACTCCCGAGCAGTTCTTC.